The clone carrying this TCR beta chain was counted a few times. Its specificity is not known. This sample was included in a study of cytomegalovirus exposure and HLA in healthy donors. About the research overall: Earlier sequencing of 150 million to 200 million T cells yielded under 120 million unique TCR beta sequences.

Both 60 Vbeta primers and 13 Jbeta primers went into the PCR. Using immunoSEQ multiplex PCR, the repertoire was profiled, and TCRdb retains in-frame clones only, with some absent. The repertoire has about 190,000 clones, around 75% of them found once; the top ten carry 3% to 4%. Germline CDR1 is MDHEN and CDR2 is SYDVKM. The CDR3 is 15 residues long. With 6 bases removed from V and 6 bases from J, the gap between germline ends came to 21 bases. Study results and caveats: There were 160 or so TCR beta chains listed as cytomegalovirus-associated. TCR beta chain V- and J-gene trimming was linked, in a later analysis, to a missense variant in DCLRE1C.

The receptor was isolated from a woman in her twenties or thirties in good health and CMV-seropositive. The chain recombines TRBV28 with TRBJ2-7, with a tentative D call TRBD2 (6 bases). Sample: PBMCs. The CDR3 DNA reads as TGTGCCAGCAGCACGACGGGAGACCGTCGGGCCGAGCAGTACTTC. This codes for CASSTTGDRRAEQYF.